The next 17 T cell receptor beta chains were all read from a single sample in a study of T cell changes during pregnancy in multiple sclerosis. TCRdb's table, derived via immunoSEQ multiplex PCR, lists solely in-frame clones and lacks some. The sample contains around 80,000 clones, under 95% of which appear only once. The sequencing used peripheral blood, collected before pregnancy. The receptor set was obtained from a female donor with multiple sclerosis, enrolled in a pregnancy study.

The chain recombines TRBV10-2 with TRBJ1-2; weak D call: TRBD1 (5 bases). The CDR3 length is 14 residues. V lost 10 bases to trimming and J lost 2 bases, with 17 bases between them. CDR1 is WSHSY and CDR2 is SAAADI in the germline V gene. The CDR3 loop is CATRTPGSNYGYTF. CDR3 nucleotides: TGCGCCACCCGGACACCCGGTAGCAACTATGGCTACACCTTC.

This clone occurred once. The chain links TRBV6-5 to TRBJ2-2; 11 bases are shared with TRBD2. V was pared by 6 bases and J by 8 bases, with 5 bases of the junction left unmatched. Germline-derived CDR1 and CDR2 are MNHEY and SVGAGI. The CDR3 contains 14 residues. The CDR3 loop reads CASSLLAGAGELFF. The CDR3 DNA reads TGTGCCAGCAGCTTACTAGCGGGGGCGGGGGAGCTGTTTTTT.

The rearrangement links TRBV7-8 to TRBJ2-3; D is unclear. V lost 5 bases, J lost 2 bases, and 11 bases lay in between. This CDR3 has 14 residues. The V gene's germline CDR1 is SGHVS and CDR2 FQNEAQ. The CDR3 DNA is TGTGCCAGCAGCCGCAAAACAGTCACAGATACGCAGTATTTT. Protein: CASSRKTVTDTQYF.

J is TRBJ1-3 and V is TRBV18, with D tentatively TRBD1 (5 bases). Germline V lookup: CDR1 KGHSH, CDR2 LQKENI. Trimming removed 0 bases from V and 0 bases from J, with 9 bases in between. The CDR3 totals 16 residues. The CDR3 loop reads CASSPPGGISGNTIYF. The CDR3 region has the DNA TGTGCCAGCTCACCACCGGGGGGAATCTCTGGAAACACCATATATTTT.

In DNA, the CDR3 is TGTGCCAGCAGTTTATCGAGAGCCCGCCCCACAGATACGCAGTATTTT. Protein sequence: CASSLSRARPTDTQYF. The chain employs TRBV27 and TRBJ2-3; D unresolved. Germline lookup yields CDR1 MNHEY and CDR2 SMNVEV (reference sequence). Between the trimmed V and J ends, which lost 0 bases and 2 bases, there was a span of 12 bases. This CDR3 has 16 amino acids.

J is TRBJ2-1 and V is TRBV7-6; D is perhaps TRBD2 (6 bases). V shed 5 bases and J shed 0 bases, with 8 bases lying between them. CDR3 length equals 14 residues. Germline assignment: CDR1 SGHVS and CDR2 FNYEAQ. CDR3 DNA sequence: TGTGCCAGCAGCCCGCGGGGCTCCTACAATGAGCAGTTCTTC. Protein product: CASSPRGSYNEQFF.

The genes are TRBV5-4 and TRBJ2-5, with 11 positions matching TRBD1. Germline loops: CDR1 SGHNT, CDR2 YYREEE (reference sequence). The CDR3 consists of 16 residues. The V segment lost 6 bases and the J segment 4 bases; nucleotides outside the gene matches: 11. This CDR3 reads CASTLSVGTGGETQYF. The CDR3 DNA is TGTGCCAGCACGTTGTCTGTTGGGACAGGGGGAGAGACCCAGTACTTC.

V usage is TRBV7-2 and J usage is TRBJ1-2; maybe TRBD1 (6 bases). The CDR3 is 13 amino acids. The V end lost 5 bases, the J end lost 2 bases, and 9 bases lay between the germline ends. Germline CDR1 SGHTA, CDR2 FQGNSA. This CDR3 reads CASSRTDNYGYTF. The DNA for the CDR3 is TGTGCCAGCAGCCGGACAGACAACTATGGCTACACCTTC.

A single count supports this clone. The chain uses TRBV2 and TRBJ2-7; 8 bases agree with TRBD1. V trimming: 8 bases; J trimming: 2 bases; junction bases outside the gene matches: 5. CDR3 length: 13 residues. The V gene's germline CDR1 is SNHLY and CDR2 FYNNEI. For the CDR3, the DNA is TGTGCCAGCGGTGGGGACAGGCCCTACGAGCAGTACTTC. Protein sequence: CASGGDRPYEQYF.

The chain combines TRBV19 with TRBJ2-1; TRBD2 aligns across 7 bases. The length of the CDR3 is 16 residues. Germline V CDR1 and CDR2: LNHDA, SQIVND (reference sequence). The trim removed 7 bases at V and 5 bases at J, leaving 14 bases unmatched. The CDR3 bases are TGTGCCAGTACCCAAACCCACGCGGGGGAGGACAATGAGCAGTTCTTC. Residues: CASTQTHAGEDNEQFF.

This clone was detected only once. V and J are TRBV4-1 and TRBJ1-1; D call uncertain. CDR1 MGHRA and CDR2 YSYEKL come from the germline V gene. CDR3 size: 14 residues. Trimming pared 4 bases from V and 3 bases from J, leaving 12 bases between. The CDR3 DNA follows: TGCGCCAGCAGCCTTACGACCGGGGACACTGAAGCTTTCTTT. Translating gives CASSLTTGDTEAFF.

The chain is built from TRBV27 and TRBJ1-1, with TRBD1 identical over 10 bases. Germline V gene lookup returns CDR1 MNHEY and CDR2 SMNVEV (reference sequence). This CDR3 has 13 amino acids. Trimming took 5 bases from V and 5 from J; bases not matched to a gene: 2. The CDR3 sequence is CASSGDRGTEAFF. CDR3 nucleotide sequence: TGTGCCAGCAGTGGGGACAGGGGAACTGAAGCTTTCTTT.

The rearrangement uses TRBV7-3 and TRBJ2-5, with 10 bases that match TRBD1. J gave up 5 bases and V 5 bases, and 5 bases lay outside the gene matches. In germline, CDR1 is SGHTA, CDR2 FQGTGA. This CDR3 is 14 amino acids long. The CDR3 region is CASSPDRGRETQYF. The CDR3 coding sequence is TGTGCCAGCAGCCCCGACAGGGGGCGGGAGACCCAGTACTTC. The full variable domain, in which reference TRBV7-3 and TRBJ2-5 provide the parts outside the CDR3, is GAGVSQTPSNKVTEKGKYVELRCDPISGHTALYWYRQSLGQGPEFLIYFQGTGAADDSGLPNDRFFAVRPEGSVSTLKIQRTERGDSAVYLCASSPDRGRETQYFGPGTRLLVL.

The J gene is TRBJ2-7, the V gene TRBV18; TRBD1 matches 9 bases. The V segment lost 1 base and the J segment 4 bases; nucleotides outside the gene matches: 8. Looked up from germline, CDR1 is KGHSH and CDR2 is LQKENI. The CDR3 sequence is 16 residues long. CDR3 loop: CASSPRPTGGEYEQYF. The DNA of the CDR3 is TGTGCCAGCTCACCACGCCCCACAGGGGGCGAATACGAGCAGTACTTC.

The genes are TRBV19 and TRBJ1-6; TRBD1 matches at 7 bases. The CDR3 is made up of 18 amino acids. Germline assignment: CDR1 LNHDA and CDR2 SQIVND (reference sequence). The J segment lost 8 bases and the V segment lost 5 bases, leaving 18 bases of the junction unmatched. The CDR3 loop reads CASSLLRDRPPMDSPLHF. The CDR3 DNA follows: TGTGCCAGTAGTTTGCTCCGGGACAGACCACCTATGGATTCACCCCTCCACTTT.

This sequence joins TRBV11-2 and TRBJ2-2; no reliable D call. The germline V gene encodes CDR1 SGHAT and CDR2 FQNNGV. This CDR3 comprises 16 residues. V was shortened by 3 bases and J by 4 bases, with 15 bases between the two germline ends. DNA for the CDR3: TGTGCCAGCAGCTTTCGTCGCAGGTCCTCCACCGGGGAGCTGTTTTTT. This translates into CASSFRRRSSTGELFF.

The chain couples TRBV6-1 to TRBJ1-2; a possible D gene is TRBD1 (5 bases). The V end was cut by 1 base, the J end by 4 bases, with 13 bases between. The CDR3 totals 15 residues. Per germline, CDR1 MNHNS and CDR2 SASEGT. The chain's CDR3 is CASSEGYGDSYGYTF. The DNA for the CDR3 is TGTGCCAGCAGTGAAGGGTACGGGGACTCCTATGGCTACACCTTC.